This T cell receptor (beta chain) was documented in a study of cytomegalovirus exposure and HLA in healthy donors. A multiplex PCR was run with 60 Vbeta primers and 13 Jbeta primers. TCRdb's copy holds only in-frame clones and misses some; the assay was immunoSEQ multiplex PCR. The data hold over 200,000 clones, with about four fifths observed a single time. Regarding this clone: Its antigen is as yet unknown.

The CDR3 covers 14 residues. Trimming removed 0 bases at V and 4 bases at J, with 10 bases between. Germline V gene data show CDR1 as SGHRS and CDR2 as YFSETQ. Notes on the study in general: Reported performance of the classifier showed diagnosis of cytomegalovirus status with high specificity and sensitivity. 87-base-pair reads could not separate some V segments, including TRBV6-2 and TRBV6-3. The productive fraction for most TCR beta V segments was about 87% or about 30% in an earlier analysis.

The sample taken for sequencing was PBMCs. This sequence was found in a man between 40 and 49 years old in good health and CMV-seropositive. This chain connects TRBV5-1 to TRBJ1-1; the D is unclear. The CDR3 region has the DNA TGCGCCAGCAGCTTGGCAGCGGCGAGCACTGAAGCTTTCTTT. It specifies CASSLAAASTEAFF.